One and the same sample provided the 24 T cell receptor beta chains below, sequenced in a study of T cells in Graves' hyperthyroidism and ophthalmopathy. RNA transcripts gave rise to amplified TCR beta CDR3 regions. Researchers ran a first-round RT-PCR on the TCR CDR3 using the HTBI primer set. TCRdb independently ran MiXCR on the multiplex PCR reads; one entry per CDR3 protein. The sample lists some 690,000 distinct CDR3 sequences; around a sixth were seen once. Sequencing was carried out using blood. These TCRs come from a man between 45 and 60 years old with Graves' hyperthyroidism.

This clonotype was seen repeatedly, ten times or more. The chain links TRBV3-1 to TRBJ2-2; a possible D gene is TRBD2 (6 bases). This CDR3 spans 13 amino acids. CDR1 and CDR2 from the germline V gene are LGHDT and YNNKEL (reference sequence). With 4 bases removed from V and 5 bases from J, the gap between germline ends came to 8 bases. CDR3 coding DNA: TGTGCCAGCAGCCCAAGCGGGACCGGGGAGCTGTTTTTT. Protein: CASSPSGTGELFF.

V is TRBV20-1 and J is TRBJ2-5; weak D call: TRBD2 (6 bases). The V gene lost 6 bases and the J gene lost 4 bases, with 24 bases spanning the gap. CDR1 and CDR2 (germline): DFQATT, SNEGSKA (reference sequence). The CDR3 runs to 16 residues. The CDR3 loop is CSALLRRGQGGETQYF. Written as DNA, the CDR3 is TGCAGTGCCCTACTCCGGCGGGGTCAGGGAGGAGAGACCCAGTACTTC.

This clonotype was counted a few times. V usage is TRBV5-1 and J usage is TRBJ2-5; 9 positions match TRBD1. There are 16 residues in the CDR3. From germline, CDR1 is SGHRS and CDR2 YFSETQ. The V gene end was trimmed by 2 bases and the J gene end by 2 bases; junction bases not matched to a gene: 7. CDR3 region: CASSLAGQGGQETQYF. For the CDR3, the DNA is TGCGCCAGCAGCTTAGCGGGACAGGGAGGGCAAGAGACCCAGTACTTC. Full variable domain (remainder filled in from reference TRBV5-1 and TRBJ2-5): KAGVTQTPRYLIKTRGQQVTLSCSPISGHRSVSWYQQTPGQGLQFLFEYFSETQRNKGNFPGRFSGRQFSNSRSEMNVSTLELGDSALYLCASSLAGQGGQETQYFGPGTRLLVL.

This clonotype was detected many times. The gene calls are TRBV19 and TRBJ1-4; possibly TRBD1 for D (6 bases). The V and J ends lost 5 bases and 5 bases respectively, with 18 bases between them. The germline CDR1 and CDR2 sequences are LNHDA and SQIVND (reference sequence). This CDR3 comprises 16 residues. The CDR3 spells CASSVPPGHANEKLFF. The DNA of the CDR3 is TGTGCCAGTAGTGTTCCACCGGGACACGCAAATGAAAAACTGTTTTTT.

V gene TRBV5-1 combines with J gene TRBJ1-3; 8 bases are a match to TRBD1. The CDR3 is made up of 16 amino acids. V gave up 4 bases and J gave up 0 bases; unmatched junction bases: 6. The germline CDR1 and CDR2 sequences are SGHRS and YFSETQ. The CDR3 DNA reads TGCGCCAGCAGCCCGGGGACAGGCCTCTCTGGAAACACCATATATTTT. Protein: CASSPGTGLSGNTIYF.

This clonotype was recorded many times. This rearrangement joins TRBV6-1 to TRBJ1-1; D gene ambiguous. Germline V gives CDR1 MNHNS, CDR2 SASEGT. CDR3 length: 12 amino acids. The V gene lost 5 bases and the J gene lost 5 bases, with 9 bases spanning the gap. The CDR3 coding sequence is TGTGCCAGCAGTATAGGAATGACTGAAGCTTTCTTT. Translating it yields CASSIGMTEAFF.

V gene TRBV4-3 combines with J gene TRBJ1-4; TRBD1 agrees at 8 bases. Per the germline V gene, CDR1 is LGHNA and CDR2 is YSLEER. The CDR3 is 18 residues long. V gave up 0 bases and J gave up 7 bases; unmatched junction bases: 13. CDR3: CASSQETGGSTVGEKLFF. As DNA, the CDR3 is TGCGCCAGCAGCCAAGAAACAGGGGGATCAACGGTGGGTGAAAAACTGTTTTTT.

This clonotype has a handful of counts. The chain links TRBV7-8 to TRBJ2-7; tentatively, D is TRBD2 (6 bases). Trimming pared 5 bases from V and 0 bases from J, leaving 17 bases between. Germline V CDR1 and CDR2: SGHVS, FQNEAQ. The CDR3 has 16 residues. The DNA for the CDR3 is TGTGCCAGCAGCCTCGGGACTGCGCCCAGCTCCTACGAGCAGTACTTC. This translates into CASSLGTAPSSYEQYF.

This clonotype has at least ten counts. This sequence joins TRBV12-3 or TRBV12-4 and TRBJ1-1; weak D call: TRBD1 (5 bases). The CDR3 totals 15 residues. The V gene lost 6 bases and the J gene lost 0 bases, with 14 bases spanning the gap. CDR3 sequence: CASSHRQGMNTEAFF. The DNA for the CDR3 is TGTGCCAGCAGCCACCGGCAGGGAATGAACACTGAAGCTTTCTTT.

The V gene is TRBV6-1, the J gene TRBJ2-7, with 8 bases identical to TRBD2. The CDR3 is made up of 12 amino acids. J gave up 6 bases and V 5 bases, and 3 bases lay outside the gene matches. In germline, CDR1 is MNHNS, CDR2 SASEGT. The CDR3 spells CASSWGLVEQYF. The CDR3 coding sequence is TGTGCCAGCAGTTGGGGACTAGTCGAGCAGTACTTC.

This clonotype was picked up a small number of times. The rearrangement joins TRBV20-1 to TRBJ1-4, with 8 bases aligning to TRBD1. Germline V gene lookup returns CDR1 DFQATT and CDR2 SNEGSKA (reference sequence). The CDR3 consists of 15 residues. V dropped 0 bases and J dropped 7; count of bases not matched to a gene: 7. The CDR3 here is CSARDFQGAFEKLFF. In nucleotides, the CDR3 is TGCAGTGCTAGAGATTTTCAGGGGGCATTTGAAAAACTGTTTTTT.

This chain links TRBV5-1 with TRBJ2-2, with 8 nucleotides matching TRBD1. Per the germline V gene, CDR1 is SGHRS and CDR2 is YFSETQ. CDR3 size: 15 residues. V was pared by 3 bases and J by 7 bases, with 8 bases of the junction left unmatched. The CDR3 nucleotides read TGCGCCAGCAGCTCAGACAGGGGAAAGGACGGGGAGCTGTTTTTT. Its translation is CASSSDRGKDGELFF.

This clonotype has ten or more counts. This sequence joins TRBV10-3 and TRBJ1-6, with 7 bases lining up with TRBD1. CDR3 length equals 14 residues. V lost 6 bases, J lost 10 bases, and 9 bases stayed unmatched. In germline, CDR1 is ENHRY, CDR2 SYGVKD. CDR3 sequence reads: CAISEVSGGSPLHF. The CDR3 nucleotides are TGTGCCATCAGCGAGGTGTCAGGGGGATCACCCCTCCACTTT.

Ten or more counts support this clonotype. V is TRBV5-1 and J is TRBJ2-5; D is perhaps TRBD2 (6 bases). V lost 3 bases and J 5 bases, leaving 23 bases between the germline ends. Germline values: CDR1 SGHRS, CDR2 YFSETQ. This CDR3 has 17 amino acids. CDR3 loop: CASSSQPLWSAGETQYF. The DNA of the CDR3 is TGCGCCAGCAGCTCCCAACCCCTCTGGAGCGCGGGGGAGACCCAGTACTTC.

This clonotype was picked up many times. The rearrangement links TRBV11-2 to TRBJ2-2; D is uncertain. The CDR3 runs to 16 residues. The germline CDR1 and CDR2 sequences are SGHAT and FQNNGV. Deletions cut 4 bases from V and 2 bases from J, with 14 bases between. CDR3 region: CASSYIRSSNTGELFF. Written as DNA, the CDR3 is TGTGCCAGCAGCTATATCCGCAGCTCAAACACCGGGGAGCTGTTTTTT.

V usage is TRBV12-3 or TRBV12-4 and J usage is TRBJ1-1, with D uncertain. Trimming took off 2 bases at V and 9 bases at J, with 10 bases between the two ends. CDR3 length: 12 residues. The CDR3 reads CASSLSWGKAFF. The DNA of the CDR3 is TGTGCCAGCAGTTTAAGCTGGGGAAAAGCTTTCTTT.

This rearrangement joins TRBV7-2 to TRBJ2-7; tentative D call: TRBD2 (6 bases). Per the germline V gene, CDR1 is SGHTA and CDR2 is FQGNSA. Trimming stripped 5 bases from V and 1 base from J, with 18 bases between. This CDR3 region has 16 residues. CDR3: CASSPPFGSTSYEQYF. The DNA of the CDR3 is TGTGCCAGCAGCCCGCCATTCGGGAGTACTTCCTACGAGCAGTACTTC.

This clonotype was found a few times. V is TRBV30 and J is TRBJ1-5, with a tentative D call TRBD1 (6 bases). The CDR3 length is 13 residues. Germline CDR1 is GTSNPN and CDR2 is SVGIG (reference sequence). Deletions cut 2 bases from V and 6 bases from J, with 11 bases between. CDR3 sequence (DNA): TGTGCCTGGAGTAGGCAGGGGAGTCAGCCCCAGCATTTT. Amino acids: CAWSRQGSQPQHF.

V gene TRBV5-4 combines with J gene TRBJ1-1; D possibly corresponds to TRBD1 (6 bases). The V and J ends lost 1 base and 0 bases respectively, with 10 bases between them. The germline V gene has CDR1 SGHNT and CDR2 YYREEE (reference sequence). The length of the CDR3 is 15 residues. DNA of the CDR3: TGTGCCAGCAGCTTGAGGGGGGCTTTGAACACTGAAGCTTTCTTT. Amino acids: CASSLRGALNTEAFF. The full variable domain, completed using reference TRBV5-4 and TRBJ1-1, is ETGVTQSPTHLIKTRGQQVTLRCSSQSGHNTVSWYQQALGQGPQFIFQYYREEENGRGNFPPRFSGLQFPNYSSELNVNALELDDSALYLCASSLRGALNTEAFFGQGTRLTVV.

Ten or more counts support this clonotype. This chain links TRBV28 with TRBJ1-1, with unresolved D. V dropped 3 bases and J dropped 1 base, with 6 bases sitting between them. The germline V gene encodes CDR1 MDHEN and CDR2 SYDVKM. The CDR3 covers 13 residues. The CDR3 protein is CASSFPKNTEAFF. DNA for the CDR3: TGTGCCAGCAGTTTTCCAAAGAACACTGAAGCTTTCTTT.

In this sample, this clonotype turned up many times. The gene calls are TRBV28 and TRBJ1-6; 11 bases map to TRBD1. J was trimmed by 17 bases and V by 6 bases; bases with no gene match: 12. Germline V CDR1 and CDR2: MDHEN, SYDVKM. The CDR3 consists of 14 residues. The CDR3 sequence is CASSPGTGGKNFHF. In DNA form, the CDR3 reads TGTGCCAGCAGCCCCGGGACAGGGGGTAAGAACTTCCACTTT.

V usage is TRBV5-1 and J usage is TRBJ2-1, with 7 bases aligning to TRBD2. The V gene end was trimmed by 0 bases and the J gene end by 8 bases; junction bases not matched to a gene: 5. CDR1 and CDR2 from the germline V gene are SGHRS and YFSETQ. The CDR3 length is 14 residues. The CDR3 reads CASSLAAGAYEQFF. CDR3 nucleotide sequence: TGCGCCAGCAGCTTGGCGGCGGGAGCGTATGAGCAGTTCTTC.

A few counts support this clonotype. The chain employs TRBV19 and TRBJ2-7; the match to TRBD2 covers 9 bases. The CDR3 has 15 residues. Germline CDR1 is LNHDA and CDR2 is SQIVND (reference sequence). Trimming removed 1 base from V and 3 bases from J; junction bases left unmatched: 4. CDR3 in DNA: TGTGCCAGTAGTATAGTAGCGGGAGCTAACTACGAGCAGTACTTC. Protein product: CASSIVAGANYEQYF.

V gene TRBV5-1 combines with J gene TRBJ1-2; 12 bases are shared with TRBD1. Germline V gene lookup returns CDR1 SGHRS and CDR2 YFSETQ. With 3 bases clipped from V and 8 bases from J, the junction kept 11 bases outside the gene matches. The CDR3 totals 16 residues. Here the CDR3 DNA reads TGCGCCAGCAGCTGGGGACAGGGGGCAAAGAGGGTCGGCTACACCTTC. This translates into CASSWGQGAKRVGYTF.